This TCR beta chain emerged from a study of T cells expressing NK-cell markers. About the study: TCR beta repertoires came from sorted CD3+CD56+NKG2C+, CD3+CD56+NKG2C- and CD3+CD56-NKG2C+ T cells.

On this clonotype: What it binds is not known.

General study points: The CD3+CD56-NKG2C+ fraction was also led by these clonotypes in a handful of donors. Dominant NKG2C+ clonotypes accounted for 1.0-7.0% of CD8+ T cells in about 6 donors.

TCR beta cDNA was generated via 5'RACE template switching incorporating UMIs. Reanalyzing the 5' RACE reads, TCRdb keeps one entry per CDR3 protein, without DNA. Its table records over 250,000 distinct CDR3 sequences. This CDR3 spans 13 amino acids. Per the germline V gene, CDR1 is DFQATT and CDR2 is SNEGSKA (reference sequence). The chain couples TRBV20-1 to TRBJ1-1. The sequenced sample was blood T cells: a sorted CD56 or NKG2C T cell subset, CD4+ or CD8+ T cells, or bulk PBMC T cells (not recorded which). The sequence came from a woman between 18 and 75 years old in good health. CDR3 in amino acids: CSAESGEGTEAFF.